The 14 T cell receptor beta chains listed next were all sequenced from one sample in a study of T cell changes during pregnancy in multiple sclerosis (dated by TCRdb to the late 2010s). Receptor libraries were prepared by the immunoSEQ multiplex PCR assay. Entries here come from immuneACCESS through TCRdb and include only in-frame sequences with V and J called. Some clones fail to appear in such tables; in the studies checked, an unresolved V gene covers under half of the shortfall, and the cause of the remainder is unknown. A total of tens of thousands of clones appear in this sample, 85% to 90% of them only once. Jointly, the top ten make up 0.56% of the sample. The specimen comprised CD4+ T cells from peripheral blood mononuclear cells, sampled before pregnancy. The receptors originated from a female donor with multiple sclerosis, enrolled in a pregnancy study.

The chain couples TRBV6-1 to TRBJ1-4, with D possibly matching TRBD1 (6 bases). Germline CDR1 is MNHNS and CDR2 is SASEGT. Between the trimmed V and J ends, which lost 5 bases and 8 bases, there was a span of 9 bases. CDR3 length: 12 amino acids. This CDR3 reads CASSNREEKLFF. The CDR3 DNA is TGTGCCAGCAGTAACAGGGAGGAAAAACTGTTTTTT.

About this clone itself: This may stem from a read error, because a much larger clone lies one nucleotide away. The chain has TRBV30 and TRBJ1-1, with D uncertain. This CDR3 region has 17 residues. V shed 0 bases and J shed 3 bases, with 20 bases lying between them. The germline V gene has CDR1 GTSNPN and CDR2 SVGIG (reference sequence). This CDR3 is CAWSVLEVAALYTEAFF. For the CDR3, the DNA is TGTGCCTGGAGTGTACTCGAGGTGGCCGCTTTATACACTGAAGCTTTCTTT.

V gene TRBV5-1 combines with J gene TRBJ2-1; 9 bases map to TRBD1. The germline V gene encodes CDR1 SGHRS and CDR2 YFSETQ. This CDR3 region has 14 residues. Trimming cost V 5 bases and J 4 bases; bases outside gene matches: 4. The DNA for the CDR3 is TGCGCCAGCAGGGCGACAGGGGGTTACAATGAGCAGTTCTTC. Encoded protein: CASRATGGYNEQFF.

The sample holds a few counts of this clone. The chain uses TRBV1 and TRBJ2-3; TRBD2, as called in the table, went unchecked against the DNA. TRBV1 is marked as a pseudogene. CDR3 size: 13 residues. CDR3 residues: CTTGGGGADTQYF. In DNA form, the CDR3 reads TGCACCACTGGGGGCGGGGGGGCAGATACGCAGTATTTT.

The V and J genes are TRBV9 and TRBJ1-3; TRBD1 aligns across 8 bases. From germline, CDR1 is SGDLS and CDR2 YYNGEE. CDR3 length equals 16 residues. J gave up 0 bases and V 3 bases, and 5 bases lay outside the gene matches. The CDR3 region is CASSGQGSVSGNTIYF. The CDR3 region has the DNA TGTGCCAGCAGCGGACAGGGGTCCGTCTCTGGAAACACCATATATTTT.

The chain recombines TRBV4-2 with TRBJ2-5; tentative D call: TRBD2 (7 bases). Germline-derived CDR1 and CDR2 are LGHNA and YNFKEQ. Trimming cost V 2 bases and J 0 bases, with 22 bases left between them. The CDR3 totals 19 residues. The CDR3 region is CASSQYSSGGAGYQETQYF. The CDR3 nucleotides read TGTGCCAGCAGCCAATATTCCAGTGGGGGGGCTGGGTACCAAGAGACCCAGTACTTC.

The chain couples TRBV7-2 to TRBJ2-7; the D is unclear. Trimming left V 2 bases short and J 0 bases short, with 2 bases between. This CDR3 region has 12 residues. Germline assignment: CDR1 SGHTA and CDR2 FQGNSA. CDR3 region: CASSLHSYEQYF. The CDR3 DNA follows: TGTGCCAGCAGCTTACACTCCTACGAGCAGTACTTC.

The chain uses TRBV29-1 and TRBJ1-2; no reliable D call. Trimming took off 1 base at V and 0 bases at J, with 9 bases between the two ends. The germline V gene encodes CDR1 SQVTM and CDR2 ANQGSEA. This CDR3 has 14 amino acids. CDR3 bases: TGCAGCGTTGAAGGGGCCGCCACTAACTATGGCTACACCTTC. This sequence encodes CSVEGAATNYGYTF.

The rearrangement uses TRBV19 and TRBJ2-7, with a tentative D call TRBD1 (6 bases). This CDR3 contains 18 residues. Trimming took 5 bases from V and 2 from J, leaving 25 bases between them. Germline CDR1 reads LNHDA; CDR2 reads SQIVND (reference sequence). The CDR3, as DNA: TGTGCCAGTAGTCGGAGACAGGCCGATTCCCACCATCCCTACGAGCAGTACTTC. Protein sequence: CASSRRQADSHHPYEQYF.

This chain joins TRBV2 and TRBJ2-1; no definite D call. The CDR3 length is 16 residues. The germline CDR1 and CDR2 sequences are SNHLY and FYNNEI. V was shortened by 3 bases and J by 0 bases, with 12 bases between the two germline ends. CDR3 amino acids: CASSESYVSSYNEQFF. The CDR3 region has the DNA TGTGCCAGCAGTGAGTCCTACGTTAGCTCCTACAATGAGCAGTTCTTC. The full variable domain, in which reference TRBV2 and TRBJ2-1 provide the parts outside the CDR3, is EPEVTQTPSHQVTQMGQEVILRCVPISNHLYFYWYRQILGQKVEFLVSFYNNEISEKSEIFDDQFSVERPDGSNFTLKIRSTKLEDSAMYFCASSESYVSSYNEQFFGPGTRLTVL.

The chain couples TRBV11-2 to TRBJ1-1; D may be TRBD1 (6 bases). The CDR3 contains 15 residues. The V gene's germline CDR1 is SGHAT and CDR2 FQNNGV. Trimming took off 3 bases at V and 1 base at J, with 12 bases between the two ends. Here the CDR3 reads CASSLTGSGNTEAFF. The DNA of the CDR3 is TGTGCCAGCAGCTTGACAGGATCCGGGAACACTGAAGCTTTCTTT.

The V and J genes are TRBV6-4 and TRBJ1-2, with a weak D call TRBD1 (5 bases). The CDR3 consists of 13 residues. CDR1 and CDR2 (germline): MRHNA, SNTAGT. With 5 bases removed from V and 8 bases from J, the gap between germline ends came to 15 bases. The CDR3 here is CASSPGGVGGYTF. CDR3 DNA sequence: TGTGCCAGCAGTCCTGGGGGGGTTGGAGGCTACACCTTC.

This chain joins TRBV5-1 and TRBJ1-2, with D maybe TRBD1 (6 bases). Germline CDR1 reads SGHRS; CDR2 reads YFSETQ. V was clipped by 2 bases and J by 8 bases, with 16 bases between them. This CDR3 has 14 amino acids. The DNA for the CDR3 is TGCGCCAGCAGCTTCCGACAGGACCGGCAAGGCTACACCTTC. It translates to CASSFRQDRQGYTF. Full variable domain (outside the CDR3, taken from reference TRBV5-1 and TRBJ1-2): KAGVTQTPRYLIKTRGQQVTLSCSPISGHRSVSWYQQTPGQGLQFLFEYFSETQRNKGNFPGRFSGRQFSNSRSEMNVSTLELGDSALYLCASSFRQDRQGYTFGSGTRLTVV.

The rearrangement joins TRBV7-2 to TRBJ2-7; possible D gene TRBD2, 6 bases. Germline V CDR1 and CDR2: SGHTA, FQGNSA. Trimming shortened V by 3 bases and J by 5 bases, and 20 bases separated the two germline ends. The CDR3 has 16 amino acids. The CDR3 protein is CASSLKAGYPNHEQYF. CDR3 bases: TGTGCCAGCAGCTTGAAGGCGGGGTACCCCAACCACGAGCAGTACTTC. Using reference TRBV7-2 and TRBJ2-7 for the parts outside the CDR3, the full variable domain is GAGVSQSPSNKVTEKGKDVELRCDPISGHTALYWYRQSLGQGLEFLIYFQGNSAPDKSGLPSDRFSAERTGGSVSTLTIQRTQQEDSAVYLCASSLKAGYPNHEQYFGPGTRLTVT.